This section outlines one T cell receptor beta chain sequence together with its context. This entry comes from a study of T cell responses to AZD1222 COVID-19 vaccine. Whole-study context: Pooling of second doses given at about 4 or about 12 weeks was done.

The table came from immunoSEQ multiplex PCR; TCRdb's copy has only in-frame clones and leaves some out. The top ten clones hold over 0.95% of a sample with approximately 140,000 clones, about 93% of them seen once. From germline, CDR1 is LGHNA and CDR2 YSLEER. V was pared by 4 bases and J by 3 bases, with 3 bases of the junction left unmatched. The CDR3 runs to 15 residues. Sequences were derived from peripheral blood, sampled on day 0 of AZD1222 vaccination. The sequence was obtained from an adult in good health. The V call is TRBV4-3, the J call TRBJ1-3, with 10 bases matching TRBD1. In nucleotides, the CDR3 is TGCGCCAGCAGCCCGGGACAGGGGAATGGAAACACCATATATTTT. Translated, it gives CASSPGQGNGNTIYF.